A selection of T cell receptor beta chains follows, all from one sample in a study of blood T cell repertoires in COVID-19. Using immunoSEQ multiplex PCR, the repertoire was profiled, and TCRdb retains in-frame clones only, with some absent. The sample comprises 330,000 or so clones, over 80% of which are singletons, and roughly 9.9% rests with the top ten. The sequenced sample was peripheral blood. These receptors were obtained from a man aged 25-40 years with COVID-19, enrolled during active disease. Both conserved end residues are part of each CDR3. The D gene is left open where the match is weak. Only part of the rows carry a size: once, few, many, or a class if the clone is expanded.

j_call	d_call	v_call	clone_size	cdr3_aa	cdr3_nt
TRBJ1-2	NA	TRBV19	few	CASSRRAPDGYTF	TGTGCCAGTAGTAGGCGGGCGCCGGATGGCTACACCTTC
TRBJ2-7	TRBD2	TRBV4-1	NA	CASSQDRRGTRSYEQYF	TGCGCCAGCAGCCAAGATCGTAGAGGGACTAGATCCTACGAGCAGTACTTC
TRBJ2-1	TRBD2	TRBV7-2	NA	CASSSQQLAGGPSSFF	TGTGCCAGCAGCTCCCAGCAGCTAGCGGGGGGGCCGAGTAGCTTCTTC
TRBJ2-4	TRBD2	TRBV3-1/TRBV3-2	NA	CASSQLPGGAATHIQYF	TGTGCCAGCAGCCAATTACCGGGGGGGGCTGCGACGCACATTCAGTACTTC
TRBJ1-4	TRBD1	TRBV18	once	CASSPQSGQRPGLFF	TGTGCCAGCTCACCTCAATCGGGACAGCGCCCCGGGCTGTTTTTT
TRBJ1-1	NA	TRBV7-2	once	CASSLVGSPGTEAFF	TGTGCCAGCAGCTTAGTCGGCTCCCCGGGGACTGAAGCTTTCTTT
TRBJ2-7	NA	TRBV3-1/TRBV3-2	NA	CASSSPSSYEQYF	TGTGCCAGCAGCTCCCCCTCCTCCTACGAGCAGTACTTC
TRBJ2-1	NA	TRBV12-3/TRBV12-4	NA	CASSQQGFEQFF	TGTGCCAGCAGTCAACAGGGATTTGAGCAGTTCTTC
TRBJ1-2	TRBD1	TRBV18	NA	CASSLGVTGLDYGYTF	TGTGCCAGCTCACTAGGGGTGACAGGGCTGGACTATGGCTACACCTTC
TRBJ1-4	NA	TRBV4-3	NA	CASSQHRRANEKLFF	TGCGCCAGCAGCCAGCACAGGCGAGCTAATGAAAAACTGTTTTTT